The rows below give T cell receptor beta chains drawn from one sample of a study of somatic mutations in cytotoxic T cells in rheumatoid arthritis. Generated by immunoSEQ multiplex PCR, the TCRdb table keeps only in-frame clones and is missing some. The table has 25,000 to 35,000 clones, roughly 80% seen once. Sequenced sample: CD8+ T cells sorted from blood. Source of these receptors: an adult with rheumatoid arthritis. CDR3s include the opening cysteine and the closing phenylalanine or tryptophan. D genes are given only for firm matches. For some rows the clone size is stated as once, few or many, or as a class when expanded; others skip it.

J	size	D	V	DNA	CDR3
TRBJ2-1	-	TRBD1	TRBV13	TGTGCCAGCAGCGTACGACAGGGTTGGAATGAGCAGTTCTTC	CASSVRQGWNEQFF
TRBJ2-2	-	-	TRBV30	TGTGCCTGGAGTCCTACCTACACCGGGGAGCTGTTTTTT	CAWSPTYTGELFF
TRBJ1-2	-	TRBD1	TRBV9	TGTGCCAGCAGCCCGGACAGGGGGGCGCTTAACTATGGCTACACCTTC	CASSPDRGALNYGYTF
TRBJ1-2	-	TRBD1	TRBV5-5	TGTGCCAGCAGCCCGACAGGGGAAGGCTACACCTTC	CASSPTGEGYTF
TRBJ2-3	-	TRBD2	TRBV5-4	TGTGCCAGCAGCCCGACTAGCGGGAGGACTCTCACAGATACGCAGTATTTT	CASSPTSGRTLTDTQYF
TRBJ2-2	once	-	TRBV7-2	TGTGCCAGCAGCTTAAGGGACACCGGGGAGCTGTTTTTT	CASSLRDTGELFF
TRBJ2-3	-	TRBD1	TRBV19	TGTGCCAGTAGTATTCGACAGGGTGGCGCAGATACGCAGTATTTT	CASSIRQGGADTQYF
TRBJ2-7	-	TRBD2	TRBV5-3	TGTGCCAGAAGCGTCGGGACTAGCGGGGGGGGACTCTACGAGCAGTACTTC	CARSVGTSGGGLYEQYF
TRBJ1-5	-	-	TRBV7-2	TGTGCCAGCAGCTTGCAGGGTTATAGCAATCAGCCCCAGCATTTT	CASSLQGYSNQPQHF
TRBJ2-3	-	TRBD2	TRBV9	TGTGCCAGCAGCGGATCTAGCGGCCGCACAGATACGCAGTATTTT	CASSGSSGRTDTQYF
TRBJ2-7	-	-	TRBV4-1	TGCGCCAGCAGCCAAGTTGCAGGGAGCTCCTACGAGCAGTACTTC	CASSQVAGSSYEQYF
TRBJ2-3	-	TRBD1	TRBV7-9	TGTGCCAGCAGCTACCGGGACAGGGGCACAGATACGCAGTATTTT	CASSYRDRGTDTQYF
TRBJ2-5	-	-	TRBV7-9	TGTGCCAGCGGCTTAACGGAGACCCAGTACTTC	CASGLTETQYF
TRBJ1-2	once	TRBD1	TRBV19	TGTGCCAGTAGTATAACGGACAGGGCCTGGGATCGCTACACCTTC	CASSITDRAWDRYTF
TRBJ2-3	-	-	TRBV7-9	TGTGCCAGCAGCCCAAGCAGGAGGGACCCCACAGATACGCAGTATTTT	CASSPSRRDPTDTQYF
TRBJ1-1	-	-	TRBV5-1	TGCGCCAGCAGCCCAGGGGCGAACACTGAAGCTTTCTTT	CASSPGANTEAFF
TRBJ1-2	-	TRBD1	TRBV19	TGTGCCAGTAGTATAGGTCGGACAGGGAATCGATGGGGGGACTATGGCTACACCTTC	CASSIGRTGNRWGDYGYTF
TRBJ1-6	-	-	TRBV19	TGTGCCAGTAGTATGGGCAGTATTAATTCACCCCTCCACTTT	CASSMGSINSPLHF
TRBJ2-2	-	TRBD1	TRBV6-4	TGTGCCAGCAGTGAGACAGGGGGCAGCACCGGGGAGCTGTTTTTT	CASSETGGSTGELFF
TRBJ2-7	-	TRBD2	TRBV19	TGTGCCAGTAGTATAGGTTCTAGCGGGAGTTACGAGCAGTACTTC	CASSIGSSGSYEQYF
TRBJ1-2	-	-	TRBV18	TGTGCCAGCTCACCGGGACGGAGCTATGGCTACACCTTC	CASSPGRSYGYTF
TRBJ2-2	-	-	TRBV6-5	TGTGCCAGCAGTTACGATTCGGGGTTCGGGACCGGGGAGCTGTTTTTT	CASSYDSGFGTGELFF
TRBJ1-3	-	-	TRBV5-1	TGCGCCAGCAGCTTGGGGCCCTCTGGAAACACCATATATTTT	CASSLGPSGNTIYF
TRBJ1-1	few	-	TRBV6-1	TGTGCCAGCAGAGCCAATTCCGTGACTGAAGCTTTCTTT	CASRANSVTEAFF
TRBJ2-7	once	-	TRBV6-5	TGTGCCAGCAGTTACAAATCAGGCTCCTACGAGCAGTACTTC	CASSYKSGSYEQYF
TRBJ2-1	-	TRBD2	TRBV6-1	TGTGCCAGCAGTGAAGGGTGGTCAACGGGAGGTGTGGATGAGCAGTTCTTC	CASSEGWSTGGVDEQFF
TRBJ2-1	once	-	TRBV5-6	TGTGCCAGCAGCTTGTACAATGAGCAGTTCTTC	CASSLYNEQFF
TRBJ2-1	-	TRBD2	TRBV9	TGTGCCAGCAGCGTAGGCGCTCGGACTAGCGGGAGCAATGAGCAGTTCTTC	CASSVGARTSGSNEQFF
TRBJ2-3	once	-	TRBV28	TGTGCCAGCAGTTTAGTTGTAGTGGGGGCCACAGATACGCAGTATTTT	CASSLVVVGATDTQYF
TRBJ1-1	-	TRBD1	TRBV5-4	TGTGCCAGCAGTTTTCCCGACAGGGGGAACACTGAAGCTTTCTTT	CASSFPDRGNTEAFF
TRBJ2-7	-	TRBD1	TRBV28	TGTGCCAGCAGTGAAGAGGGGGCGAGCTCCTACGAGCAGTACTTC	CASSEEGASSYEQYF
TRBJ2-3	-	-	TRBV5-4	TGTGCCAGCAGCTCGACCAAAGGGGGGCTACAGGTGAATACGCAGTATTTT	CASSSTKGGLQVNTQYF
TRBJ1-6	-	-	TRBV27	TGTGCCAGCAGTTTACATCCCTTAGTCGGGTTT	CASSLHPLVGF
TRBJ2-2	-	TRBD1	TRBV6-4	TGTGCCAGCAGTTCCGGGACAGGGGAGACCGGGGAGCTGTTTTTT	CASSSGTGETGELFF
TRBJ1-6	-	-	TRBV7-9	TGTGCCAGCAGCCAAAGTCGGTCACCCCTCCACTTT	CASSQSRSPLHF
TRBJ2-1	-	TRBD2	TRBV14	TGTGCCAGCAGTCAACCCGGGACTATGAACAATGAGCAGTTCTTC	CASSQPGTMNNEQFF
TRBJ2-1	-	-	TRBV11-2	TGTGCCAGCAGCTTAGAGGGGGGTCGGTTCTTC	CASSLEGGRFF